The source of this T cell receptor (beta chain) is a study of a mutant IDH1 vaccine in newly diagnosed glioma. General observations from the study: Pseudoprogression appeared unlinked to shifts in leading peripheral T cell clonotypes.

With respect to this clone: What it binds is not known.

Time point defined: week 23, last vaccination. Doses comprised 300 ug of mutant IDH1 20-mer peptide each, plus topical imiquimod. CDR1 is SQVTM, CDR2 ANQGSEA, per germline. The CDR3 consists of 15 residues. After removal of 5 bases from V and 0 bases from J, the junction contained 5 bases not matched to a gene. Sequencing was performed with immunoSEQ multiplex PCR; in TCRdb, only in-frame clones are kept and a portion is missing. The sample lists about 44,000 clones; 75% to 95% were seen once. Sequenced material: PBMCs, taken from a glioma patient whose treatment included an IDH1 peptide vaccine. The sequence came from a man aged 50-59 years with glioma. This chain uses TRBV29-1 with TRBJ1-4, with 8 nucleotides matching TRBD1. CDR3 sequence (DNA): TGCAGCGTTCGGACAGGGCCTGCAACTAATGAAAAACTGTTTTTT. Its protein is CSVRTGPATNEKLFF.